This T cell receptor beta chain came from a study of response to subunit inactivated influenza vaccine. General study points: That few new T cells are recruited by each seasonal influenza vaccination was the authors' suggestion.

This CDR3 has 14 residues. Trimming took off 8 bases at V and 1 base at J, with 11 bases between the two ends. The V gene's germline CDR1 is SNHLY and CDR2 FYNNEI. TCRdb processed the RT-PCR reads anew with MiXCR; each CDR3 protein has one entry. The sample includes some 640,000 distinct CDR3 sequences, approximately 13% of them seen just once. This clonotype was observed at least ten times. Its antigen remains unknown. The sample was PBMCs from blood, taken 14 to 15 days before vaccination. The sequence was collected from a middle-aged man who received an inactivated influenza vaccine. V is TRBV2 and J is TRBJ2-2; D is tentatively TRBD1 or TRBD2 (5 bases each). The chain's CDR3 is CASRDGLNTGELFF. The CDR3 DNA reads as TGTGCCAGCCGGGACGGATTGAACACCGGGGAGCTGTTTTTT.